What follows are 29 T cell receptor beta chains derived from one specimen sequenced in a study of blood T cells in healthy people across ages (dated by TCRdb to 2013 to 2016). The library was produced with 5' RACE. Sequencing relied on an Illumina HiSeq 2500. A second PCR of about 6 to 11 cycles was performed with a sample-barcoded 5' primer and a J-beta primer mix. TCRdb trimmed the raw reads at Q25, called clones with MiXCR and kept productive beta chains. Merged by CDR3 protein, the rows form single entries marked with the most common genes and DNA. This sample comprises about 770,000 distinct CDR3 sequences, under 45% of them detected only once. Around 21% of the sample is taken by the ten largest. Sequencing input: blood. The receptors come from a man aged 55 to 70 in good health.

This chain connects TRBV4-3 to TRBJ2-7; D gene unclear. This CDR3 region has 15 residues. CDR1 and CDR2 from the germline V gene are LGHNA and YSLEER. The CDR3 DNA sequence: TGCGCTGGCAGCCAAGCTGCCGACGACGCCTACGAGCAGTACTTC. Translating gives CAGSQAADDAYEQYF.

This clonotype was counted only a few times. This chain connects TRBV11-2 to TRBJ2-1; no firm D call. CDR3 length: 13 residues. The germline CDR1 and CDR2 sequences are SGHAT and FQNNGV. V lost 5 bases and J 5 bases, leaving 10 bases between the germline ends. In nucleotides, the CDR3 is TGTGCCAGCAGCACCCCTTGGAACAATGAGCAGTTCTTC. It codes for CASSTPWNNEQFF.

The chain couples TRBV7-9 to TRBJ1-2; D unresolved. Germline V gives CDR1 SEHNR, CDR2 FQNEAQ (reference sequence). V was clipped by 0 bases and J by 3 bases, with 5 bases between them. The CDR3 extends over 13 amino acids. The chain's CDR3 is CASSLAFDYGYTF. In DNA form, the CDR3 reads TGTGCCAGCAGCTTAGCATTCGACTATGGCTACACCTTC.

The DNA of the CDR3 is TGTGCCAGCAGCGCCAGGGAACGTACGGCCTACAATGAGCAGTTCTTC. Translated: CASSARERTAYNEQFF. J is TRBJ2-1 and V is TRBV9, with D perhaps matching TRBD1 (5 bases). Deletions cut 3 bases from V and 2 bases from J, with 15 bases between. The V gene's germline CDR1 is SGDLS and CDR2 YYNGEE. This CDR3 spans 16 amino acids.

This chain links TRBV20-1 with TRBJ2-1, with D unclear. Per the germline V gene, CDR1 is DFQATT and CDR2 is SNEGSKA (reference sequence). V lost 4 bases to trimming and J lost 7 bases, with 11 bases between them. The CDR3 contains 12 residues. The CDR3 coding sequence is TGCAGTGCTAAGGTGGGGATTAATGAGCAGTTCTTC. This sequence encodes CSAKVGINEQFF.

This sequence joins TRBV20-1 and TRBJ2-3; D not resolved. Germline lookup yields CDR1 DFQATT and CDR2 SNEGSKA (reference sequence). The V end was cut by 6 bases, the J end by 4 bases, with 11 bases between. The CDR3 spans 12 residues. The DNA of the CDR3 is TGCAGTGCCTCCACCTACGCAGATACGCAGTATTTT. This gives the protein CSASTYADTQYF.

A word on this clonotype: Mismatch with germline at one junction end may stem from a read error. The V call is TRBV20-1, the J call TRBJ2-1, with TRBD2 identical over 13 bases. In germline, CDR1 is DFQATT, CDR2 SNEGSKA (reference sequence). The CDR3 has 16 residues. CDR3: CSARDPGLAGYNEQFF. The CDR3 DNA follows: TGCAGTGCTCGAGACCCGGGACTAGCGGGGTACAATGAGCAGTTCTTC.

The chain carries TRBV5-1 and TRBJ2-7; D gene uncertain. Per germline, CDR1 SGHRS and CDR2 YFSETQ. Trimming shortened V by 1 base and J by 3 bases, and 8 bases separated the two germline ends. The CDR3 has 13 residues. The CDR3 is CASSLRVNYEQYF. Here the CDR3 DNA reads TGCGCCAGCAGCTTGCGGGTGAACTACGAGCAGTACTTC.

The count of this clonotype is one. This chain connects TRBV4-1 to TRBJ2-1, with 7 bases matching TRBD2. This CDR3 comprises 13 residues. The V and J ends lost 4 bases and 7 bases, in that order; junction bases with no gene match: 4. From germline, CDR1 is MGHRA and CDR2 YSYEKL. CDR3 DNA: TGCGCCAGCAGCCTGAGCGGGATTAATGAGCAGTTCTTC. Translated: CASSLSGINEQFF.

This clonotype was seen a handful of times. The V and J genes are TRBV12-3 or TRBV12-4 and TRBJ1-5; weak D call: TRBD1 (6 bases). V lost 6 bases and J 0 bases, leaving 18 bases between the germline ends. This CDR3 is 17 amino acids long. In DNA form, the CDR3 reads TGTGCCAGCAGCGGTGGACAGATAAATTATAGCAATCAGCCCCAGCATTTT. Its translation is CASSGGQINYSNQPQHF.

This clonotype has only a few counts. J is TRBJ1-1 and V is TRBV20-1; 7 bases align to TRBD1. V was clipped by 0 bases and J by 0 bases; unmatched bases: 4. Germline CDR1 and CDR2: DFQATT and SNEGSKA (reference sequence). The CDR3 runs 15 residues. As DNA, the CDR3 is TGCAGTGCTAGAGATCCAGGGACAGTGAACACTGAAGCTTTCTTT. It yields the protein CSARDPGTVNTEAFF.

This clonotype showed up many times. The chain combines TRBV28 with TRBJ2-7; 10 positions agree with TRBD1. CDR3 length equals 15 residues. Trimming cost V 6 bases and J 3 bases; bases outside gene matches: 8. Germline V gene sequence: CDR1 MDHEN, CDR2 SYDVKM. CDR3 residues: CASSNLGTGVYEQYF. CDR3 in DNA: TGTGCCAGCAGCAACCTTGGGACAGGGGTCTACGAGCAGTACTTC.

The J gene is TRBJ1-4, the V gene TRBV4-3; D might be TRBD1 (5 bases). The CDR3 runs to 15 residues. Trimming left V 1 base short and J 7 bases short, with 13 bases between. The germline CDR1 and CDR2 sequences are LGHNA and YSLEER. The CDR3: CASSQASGWAEKLFF. CDR3 sequence (DNA): TGCGCCAGCAGCCAAGCCTCAGGGTGGGCTGAAAAACTGTTTTTT.

This clonotype was seen just once. The V call is TRBV5-6, the J call TRBJ2-1; D not certain. Germline V gene data show CDR1 as SGHDT and CDR2 as YYEEEE. V was pared by 4 bases and J by 4 bases, with 15 bases between. The CDR3 consists of 15 residues. CDR3 nucleotides: TGTGCCAGCAGCGGTAATATCCACATATACAATGAGCAGTTCTTC. Protein product: CASSGNIHIYNEQFF.

This clonotype has a single count. The chain employs TRBV6-2 or TRBV6-3 and TRBJ2-4; D gene ambiguous. The end of the DNA is better explained by TRBJ2-7, so the J call may be wrong. The CDR3 extends over 14 amino acids. The germline gives CDR1 MNHEY, CDR2 SVGEGT. In DNA form, the CDR3 reads TGTGCCAGCAGTTACCCCGGCAGGAACTACGAGCAGTACTTC. It specifies CASSYPGRNYEQYF.

The rearrangement uses TRBV12-3 or TRBV12-4 and TRBJ2-3; TRBD2 matches 16 bases. This CDR3 region has 19 residues. V shed 4 bases, J shed 0 bases, and the junction held 7 bases outside the gene matches. In nucleotides, the CDR3 is TGTGCCAGCAGTTCTCCTGGGACTAGCGGGGGGGCGAGCACAGATACGCAGTATTTT. Translation gives CASSSPGTSGGASTDTQYF.

The V and J genes are TRBV27 and TRBJ1-1; TRBD1 might be the D (5 bases). This CDR3 has 16 amino acids. Germline values: CDR1 MNHEY, CDR2 SMNVEV (reference sequence). Trimming shortened V by 2 bases and J by 0 bases, and 13 bases separated the two germline ends. Here the CDR3 reads CASSLTGPLVNTEAFF. The CDR3 region has the DNA TGTGCCAGCAGTTTAACGGGGCCCTTGGTGAACACTGAAGCTTTCTTT.

The chain recombines TRBV5-5 with TRBJ2-5; D may be TRBD1 (5 bases). V gave up 2 bases and J gave up 5 bases, with 13 bases separating them. Germline V lookup: CDR1 SGHKS, CDR2 YYEKEE (reference sequence). CDR3 length equals 14 residues. CDR3 coding DNA: TGTGCCAGCAGCTTAGTACCGCCAGGGGAGACCCAGTACTTC. It yields the protein CASSLVPPGETQYF.

The sample holds a few counts of this clonotype. The chain recombines TRBV7-2 with TRBJ2-7; unclear D gene. Deletions cut 4 bases from V and 2 bases from J, with 15 bases between. CDR3 length: 15 residues. Germline CDR1 is SGHTA and CDR2 is FQGNSA. CDR3 sequence: CASSSSWGIPYEQYF. CDR3 DNA sequence: TGTGCCAGCAGCTCATCTTGGGGAATCCCCTACGAGCAGTACTTC.

The rearrangement uses TRBV7-2 and TRBJ2-5, with D perhaps matching TRBD2 (7 bases). V lost 6 bases and J 7 bases, leaving 27 bases between the germline ends. The CDR3 has 17 amino acids. The germline CDR1 and CDR2 sequences are SGHTA and FQGNSA. The CDR3 here is CASSLLRGVRGVGTQYF. The CDR3 DNA sequence: TGTGCCAGCAGTCTACTCCGGGGGGTTAGGGGGGTAGGGACCCAGTACTTC.

The V gene is TRBV25-1, the J gene TRBJ2-5; D ambiguous. Germline V gene sequence: CDR1 MGHDK, CDR2 SYGVNS. This CDR3 is built from 15 residues. Trimming took off 2 bases at V and 0 bases at J, with 10 bases between the two ends. In DNA form, the CDR3 reads TGTGCCAGCAGTGAAGGTAGCCAGAACCAAGAGACCCAGTACTTC. This sequence encodes CASSEGSQNQETQYF.

V usage is TRBV7-7 and J usage is TRBJ2-5, with a possible D match to TRBD2 (6 bases). Germline assignment: CDR1 SSHAT and CDR2 FNYEAQ (reference sequence). The CDR3 covers 14 residues. V was shortened by 5 bases and J by 5 bases, with 15 bases between the two germline ends. The CDR3 DNA follows: TGTGCCAGCAGCGCGGGGACCGCATCTGAGACCCAGTACTTC. Translating it yields CASSAGTASETQYF.

This clonotype turned up a few times. The chain recombines TRBV28 with TRBJ2-7; no definite D call. The V end was cut by 3 bases, the J end by 2 bases, with 8 bases between. This CDR3 contains 13 residues. CDR1 MDHEN and CDR2 SYDVKM come from the germline V gene. Written as DNA, the CDR3 is TGTGCCAGCAGTTTTAGATCGGCCTACGAGCAGTACTTC. It codes for CASSFRSAYEQYF.

J is TRBJ2-1 and V is TRBV27; 11 positions match TRBD2. The germline gives CDR1 MNHEY, CDR2 SMNVEV (reference sequence). The V gene end was trimmed by 7 bases and the J gene end by 10 bases; junction bases not matched to a gene: 12. This CDR3 comprises 15 residues. This chain's CDR3 is CASTSTSGGRWEQFF. DNA for the CDR3: TGTGCCAGCACTTCCACTAGCGGGGGTCGCTGGGAGCAGTTCTTC.

V is TRBV4-3 and J is TRBJ1-1; 9 positions agree with TRBD1. V dropped 4 bases and J dropped 1; count of bases not matched to a gene: 10. Germline-derived CDR1 and CDR2 are LGHNA and YSLEER. This CDR3 has 17 residues. CDR3 in amino acids: CASSLSNRGRGNTEAFF. CDR3 sequence (DNA): TGCGCCAGCAGCCTTTCAAACAGGGGGCGCGGGAACACTGAAGCTTTCTTT.

This chain links TRBV20-1 with TRBJ1-5; 9 bases align to TRBD1. CDR1 and CDR2 from the germline V gene are DFQATT and SNEGSKA (reference sequence). The V gene end was trimmed by 0 bases and the J gene end by 5 bases; junction bases not matched to a gene: 5. This CDR3 comprises 15 residues. The CDR3: CSARDTGGLDQPQHF. DNA for the CDR3: TGCAGTGCTAGAGATACAGGGGGCTTGGATCAGCCCCAGCATTTT.

This chain joins TRBV6-2 or TRBV6-3 and TRBJ2-7; 12 bases align to TRBD2. CDR3 length: 15 residues. Trimming took 10 bases from V and 2 from J; bases not matched to a gene: 9. The V gene's germline CDR1 is MNHEY and CDR2 SVGEGT. CDR3 sequence (DNA): TGTGCCACCTTCGCGACTAGCGGGGGAACCTACGAGCAGTACTTC. It yields the protein CATFATSGGTYEQYF.

This clonotype was recorded at least ten times. CDR3 amino acids: CSASPDRNSYEQYF. Here the CDR3 DNA reads TGCAGTGCTAGCCCGGACAGAAACTCCTACGAGCAGTACTTC. The rearrangement links TRBV20-1 to TRBJ2-7; TRBD1 might be the D (6 bases). Germline loops: CDR1 DFQATT, CDR2 SNEGSKA (reference sequence). The CDR3 has 14 residues. Deletions cut 3 bases from V and 0 bases from J, with 12 bases between.

This clonotype was detected only a few times. This chain connects TRBV25-1 to TRBJ2-7, with 7 bases fitting TRBD1. Germline V CDR1 and CDR2: MGHDK, SYGVNS. CDR3 length equals 15 residues. Trimming cost V 3 bases and J 2 bases; bases outside gene matches: 7. The CDR3 reads CASSDPGTATYEQYF. The DNA for the CDR3 is TGTGCCAGCAGTGATCCTGGGACAGCTACCTACGAGCAGTACTTC.